This T cell receptor beta chain was documented in a study of regulatory T cells in long-lasting Graves disease. Trimming shortened V by 0 bases and J by 5 bases, and 7 bases separated the two germline ends. Germline loops: CDR1 SEHNR, CDR2 FQNEAQ (reference sequence). The length of the CDR3 is 13 residues. Construction of the TCR beta libraries employed iRepertoire HTBI primers in conjunction with Arm-PCR of CDR3 regions. TCRdb reprocessed the multiplex PCR reads via MiXCR and lists one record per CDR3 protein. The sample carries around 240,000 distinct CDR3 sequences, around 18% recorded once. The time point here: newly diagnosed GD, antithyroid drugs for less than 3 months. Following extraction of RNA from PBMCs, that RNA was used to make the TCR library. In this sample, this clonotype turned up once. This sample was also put to use in a study of T cells in Graves' hyperthyroidism and ophthalmopathy.

The specimen comprised peripheral blood mononuclear cells (PBMCs), sampled at new diagnosis, from a patient treated with antithyroid drugs. The sequence derives from a woman in her twenties or thirties with Graves disease. The chain has TRBV7-9 and TRBJ1-2; D not certain. CDR3 in amino acids: CASSLASDYGYTF. The CDR3 DNA follows: TGTGCCAGCAGCTTAGCCTCGGATTATGGCTACACCTTC.